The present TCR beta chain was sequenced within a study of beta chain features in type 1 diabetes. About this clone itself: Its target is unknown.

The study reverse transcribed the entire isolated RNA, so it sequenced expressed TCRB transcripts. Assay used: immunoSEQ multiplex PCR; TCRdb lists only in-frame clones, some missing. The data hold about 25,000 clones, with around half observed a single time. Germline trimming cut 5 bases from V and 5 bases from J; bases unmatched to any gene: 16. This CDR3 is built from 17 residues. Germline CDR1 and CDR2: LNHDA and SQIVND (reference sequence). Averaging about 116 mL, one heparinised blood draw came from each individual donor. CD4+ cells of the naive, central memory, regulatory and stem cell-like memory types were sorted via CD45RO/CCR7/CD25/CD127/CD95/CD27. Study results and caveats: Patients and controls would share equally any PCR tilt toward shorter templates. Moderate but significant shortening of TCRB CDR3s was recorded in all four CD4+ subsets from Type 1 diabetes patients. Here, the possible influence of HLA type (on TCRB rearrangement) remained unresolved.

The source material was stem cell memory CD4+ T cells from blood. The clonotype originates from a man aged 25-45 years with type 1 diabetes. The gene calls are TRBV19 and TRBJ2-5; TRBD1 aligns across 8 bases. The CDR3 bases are TGTGCCAGTAGTCACTCATCGGGCCAGGGGGCAGGTGAGACCCAGTACTTC. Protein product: CASSHSSGQGAGETQYF.